This entry concerns a single T cell receptor (beta chain). Unique molecular identifiers were built into the TCRbeta library. TCRdb reprocessed the PCR reads with MiXCR, giving one entry per CDR3 protein. The sample includes more than 550,000 distinct CDR3 sequences, over 9.5% seen only once; the top ten take less than 5%. The sample originates from a study of T-cell reconstitution after alpha-beta-depleted transplantation in children. Sequenced here: PBMCs from the stem cell graft donor, sampled from the stem cell graft. This sequence was found in a human donor who donated a stem cell graft to a child with acute myeloid leukemia.

CDR3 sequence: CASSQDLGYEQYF. In nucleotides, the CDR3 is TGCGCCAGCAGCCAAGATCTCGGCTACGAGCAGTACTTC. The V call is TRBV4-3, the J call TRBJ2-7; D gene uncertain. CDR3 size: 13 residues. V lost 0 bases and J 3 bases, leaving 6 bases between the germline ends. Germline CDR1 LGHNA, CDR2 YSLEER.